This is a list of T cell receptor beta chains from one sample in a study of T cell responses to AZD1222 COVID-19 vaccine. The repertoire was sequenced with immunoSEQ multiplex PCR; TCRdb's copy has only in-frame clones and lacks some. The sample records over 110,000 clones, 75% to 90% being singletons. The sequencing used peripheral blood, collected 28 days after the second AZD1222 dose. These receptors all stem from an adult who received the AZD1222 COVID-19 vaccine. The CDR3 runs from the conserved cysteine through the conserved F or W. The order of the fields is J gene, V gene, D gene, clone size, CDR3 DNA, CDR3 protein. D genes are given only for firm matches. The size field is filled for only some rows; it gives once, few, many or a size class.

TRBJ1-5 | TRBV7-9 | NA | NA | TGTGCCAGCAGTTCTCAGGGAGCCCAGCCCCAGCATTTT | CASSSQGAQPQHF
TRBJ2-1 | TRBV6-6 | NA | NA | TGTGCCAGCAGCTACGGACAGGCGGGATACAATGAGCAGTTCTTC | CASSYGQAGYNEQFF
TRBJ1-3 | TRBV28 | NA | NA | TGTGCCAGCAGTCCTGAGGGCCGTTCCTCTGGAAACACCATATATTTT | CASSPEGRSSGNTIYF
TRBJ1-4 | TRBV19 | NA | NA | TGTGCCAGTAGTCCTCGAAGGGGCTCAGCTAATGAAAAACTGTTTTTT | CASSPRRGSANEKLFF
TRBJ1-2 | TRBV2 | NA | once | TGTGCCAGCAGTGAAACTATCCGGGTTCGTCACTATGGCTACACCTTC | CASSETIRVRHYGYTF
TRBJ2-3 | TRBV5-1 | TRBD1 | NA | TGCGCCAGCAGCTTAACCGGACAGGAGGCGGATACGCAGTATTTT | CASSLTGQEADTQYF
TRBJ1-1 | TRBV6-2/TRBV6-3 | NA | NA | TGTGCCAGCAGTTACCTGCAGCCGAAGAAGGCTTTCTTT | CASSYLQPKKAFF
TRBJ1-6 | TRBV7-6 | TRBD1 | NA | TGTGCCAGCAGCCAGCCGGGACAGGGGACACCCCTCCACTTT | CASSQPGQGTPLHF
TRBJ1-2 | TRBV24-1 | NA | NA | TGTGCCACCAGTGATCACCGTGGCAACTATGGCTACACCTTC | CATSDHRGNYGYTF
TRBJ1-3 | TRBV20-1 | NA | NA | TGCAGTGCCCCCGAGGTGGACACCATATATTTT | CSAPEVDTIYF
TRBJ2-1 | TRBV13 | TRBD2 | NA | TGTGCCAGCAGTAATAGCGGGGGATCCTACAATGAGCAGTTCTTC | CASSNSGGSYNEQFF
TRBJ2-3 | TRBV3-1/TRBV3-2 | TRBD2 | NA | TGTGCCAGCAGCCAAGTAGCGGGGTCTAGCACAGATACGCAGTATTTT | CASSQVAGSSTDTQYF
TRBJ2-5 | TRBV2 | NA | NA | TGTGCCAGCAGCGGAGGAGGCTCTGGGGAGACCCAGTACTTC | CASSGGGSGETQYF
TRBJ1-2 | TRBV5-6 | TRBD1 | NA | TGTGCCAGCAGCTTGTACCGAGGGGGCGATAACTATGGCTACACCTTC | CASSLYRGGDNYGYTF
TRBJ2-1 | TRBV18 | TRBD1 | NA | TGTGCCAGCTCACTAGACAGGGGTCCGTACAATGAGCAGTTCTTC | CASSLDRGPYNEQFF
TRBJ2-1 | TRBV7-9 | NA | few | TGTGCCAGCAGCGACCCACAGGGATACAATGAGCAGTTCTTC | CASSDPQGYNEQFF
TRBJ1-2 | TRBV28 | NA | once | TGTGCCAGCAGTCGACTGATCTACACCTTC | CASSRLIYTF
TRBJ1-1 | TRBV19 | NA | NA | TGTGCCAGTAGTATGGGGCAGGGCCTCGCTGAAGCTTTCTTT | CASSMGQGLAEAFF
TRBJ2-3 | TRBV5-5 | NA | NA | TGTGCCAGCAGCTTGTATCGGGGCACAGATACGCAGTATTTT | CASSLYRGTDTQYF
TRBJ2-4 | TRBV5-4 | NA | few | TGTGCCAGCAGCTTGAATCGAAACATTCAGTACTTC | CASSLNRNIQYF
TRBJ1-6 | TRBV9 | NA | NA | TGTGCCAGCAGCTATTCCGGGACAAATAATTCACCCCTCCACTTT | CASSYSGTNNSPLHF
TRBJ1-5 | TRBV2 | NA | NA | TGTGCCAGCAGTGAGGCCCAGGGAAGCACCCAGCATTTT | CASSEAQGSTQHF
TRBJ1-4 | TRBV2 | NA | NA | TGTGCCAGCTTGGCCTTGGAGGAAAAACTGTTTTTT | CASLALEEKLFF
TRBJ1-1 | TRBV30 | NA | NA | TGTGCCTGGGCCCTGGGACTTGTAGCTTTCTTT | CAWALGLVAFF